The 18 T cell receptor beta chains given below trace back to one sample, sequenced in a study of blood T cell repertoires in COVID-19. Method: immunoSEQ multiplex PCR; TCRdb's copy keeps in-frame clones and lacks some. The sample yields approximately 150,000 clones, about 80% seen once. Material for sequencing was peripheral blood. These receptors were taken from a woman over 75 with acute or convalescent COVID-19.

This chain links TRBV19 with TRBJ2-3; 15 bases map to TRBD2. With V trimmed by 6 bases and J by 3 bases, 7 bases remained unmatched. Germline V gene data show CDR1 as LNHDA and CDR2 as SQIVND (reference sequence). The CDR3 length is 17 residues. The CDR3 spells CASSLEGLAGGTDTQYF. CDR3 bases: TGTGCCAGTAGCCTAGAGGGACTAGCGGGAGGAACAGATACGCAGTATTTT.

V and J are TRBV13 and TRBJ1-1; D is uncertain. Trimming shortened V by 5 bases and J by 0 bases, and 10 bases separated the two germline ends. CDR3 length: 14 residues. Germline V lookup: CDR1 PRHDT, CDR2 FYEKMQ (reference sequence). The CDR3 sequence: CASSLLGMNTEAFF. CDR3 sequence (DNA): TGTGCCAGCAGCCTGTTGGGCATGAACACTGAAGCTTTCTTT.

The chain carries TRBV7-2 and TRBJ2-4; 9 positions agree with TRBD1. The germline V gene has CDR1 SGHTA and CDR2 FQGNSA. The CDR3 contains 17 residues. V gave up 3 bases and J gave up 4 bases; unmatched junction bases: 10. Here the CDR3 DNA reads TGTGCCAGCAGCTTGACCTCTACGGGACAGGGTAAAAACATTCAGTACTTC. Translating it yields CASSLTSTGQGKNIQYF.

CDR3 protein: CASSRAGLPNTGELFF. CDR3 in DNA: TGTGCCAGTAGTCGAGCGGGACTACCGAACACCGGGGAGCTGTTTTTT. This chain links TRBV19 with TRBJ2-2; 7 bases align to TRBD2. CDR1 and CDR2 from the germline V gene are LNHDA and SQIVND (reference sequence). The CDR3 has 16 residues. The junction had 6 bases not matched to a gene; V was cut back by 5 bases and J by 0 bases.

This clone was counted a single time. The chain couples TRBV6-2 or TRBV6-3 to TRBJ1-4, with unresolved D. The germline gives CDR1 MNHEY, CDR2 SVGEGT. V lost 0 bases to trimming and J lost 4 bases, with 9 bases between them. The CDR3 totals 15 residues. CDR3 region: CASSYSSGGNEKLFF. In nucleotides, the CDR3 is TGTGCCAGCAGTTACTCGTCGGGTGGTAATGAAAAACTGTTTTTT.

The gene calls are TRBV3-1 (or the pseudogene TRBV3-2) and TRBJ2-3, with D possibly matching TRBD1 (6 bases). This CDR3 contains 15 residues. Trimming stripped 1 base from V and 2 bases from J, with 10 bases between. Germline CDR1 is LGHDT and CDR2 is YNNKEL (reference sequence). The CDR3 protein is CASSQGDIPTDTQYF. As DNA, the CDR3 is TGTGCCAGCAGCCAAGGGGACATACCCACAGATACGCAGTATTTT.

This clone was counted a few times. The chain is built from TRBV9 and TRBJ1-4, with TRBD1 matching 8 bases. The germline gives CDR1 SGDLS, CDR2 YYNGEE. CDR3 length: 14 amino acids. Trimming took 4 bases from V and 7 from J; bases not matched to a gene: 6. The DNA for the CDR3 is TGTGCCAGCAGCCTTGGACAGGGCAGTGAAAAACTGTTTTTT. The encoded protein is CASSLGQGSEKLFF.

The rearrangement links TRBV28 to TRBJ1-2; 7 bases agree with TRBD1. CDR1 and CDR2 (germline): MDHEN, SYDVKM. This CDR3 comprises 11 residues. V lost 6 bases and J lost 5; bases outside the gene matches: 0. The CDR3 DNA sequence: TGTGCCAGCAGGACAGGGTATGGCTACACCTTC. Encoded protein: CASRTGYGYTF.

The V and J genes are TRBV19 and TRBJ2-5, with a weak D call TRBD1 (6 bases). The germline gives CDR1 LNHDA, CDR2 SQIVND (reference sequence). V dropped 6 bases and J dropped 4 bases, with 12 bases sitting between them. This CDR3 is built from 13 residues. DNA for the CDR3: TGTGCCAGTAGATCATTAGGGGGAGAGACCCAGTACTTC. This translates into CASRSLGGETQYF.

The chain uses TRBV2 and TRBJ2-1; no definite D call. V was shortened by 3 bases and J by 3 bases, with 9 bases between the two germline ends. The CDR3 is 14 residues long. The germline V gene has CDR1 SNHLY and CDR2 FYNNEI. CDR3 sequence: CASSDEFGYNEQFF. The CDR3 DNA follows: TGTGCCAGCAGTGATGAGTTTGGCTACAATGAGCAGTTCTTC.

On this clone itself: At one end, the junction sequence differs from germline, possibly due to a read error. The DNA of the CDR3 is TGTGCCAGCAGTTACGTTCGGGACAGAACCCCGAAGGATTTT. Protein: CASSYVRDRTPKDF. The chain is built from TRBV28 and TRBJ1-3; 7 nucleotides line up with TRBD1. CDR3 length: 14 amino acids. Germline V lookup: CDR1 MDHEN, CDR2 SYDVKM.

J is TRBJ1-6 and V is TRBV9; tentatively, D is TRBD1 (5 bases). The CDR3 has 13 amino acids. In germline, CDR1 is SGDLS, CDR2 YYNGEE. V was cut by 3 bases and J by 10 bases, with 11 bases left in between. The CDR3 spells CASSAGNGSPLHF. CDR3 DNA: TGTGCCAGCAGCGCAGGGAATGGATCACCCCTCCACTTT.

The V and J genes are TRBV2 and TRBJ2-2; no reliable D call. V lost 3 bases and J lost 3, with 8 bases in between. The CDR3 is made up of 14 amino acids. The germline CDR1 and CDR2 sequences are SNHLY and FYNNEI. CDR3 DNA sequence: TGTGCCAGCAGTGATGGGCCTTACACCGGGGAGCTGTTTTTT. It encodes CASSDGPYTGELFF.

This sequence joins TRBV5-1 and TRBJ2-7; perhaps TRBD1 as D (6 bases). V was clipped by 2 bases and J by 6 bases, with 15 bases between them. The CDR3 is made up of 14 amino acids. The germline V gene has CDR1 SGHRS and CDR2 YFSETQ. The CDR3 loop reads CASSLQGAQGEQYF. The CDR3, as DNA: TGCGCCAGCAGCTTACAGGGAGCTCAGGGCGAGCAGTACTTC.

The chain joins TRBV7-2 to TRBJ2-1; the match to TRBD1 covers 7 bases. The CDR3 length is 15 residues. Germline V gene sequence: CDR1 SGHTA, CDR2 FQGNSA. Losses at the gene ends were 5 bases for V and 6 bases for J; bases not matched to a gene: 10. The CDR3 DNA follows: TGTGCCAGCAGCACCCGCGGACAGGACGGCAATGAGCAGTTCTTC. Its translation: CASSTRGQDGNEQFF.

This clone was seen a single time. J is TRBJ1-1 and V is TRBV27; 10 bases align to TRBD1. The CDR3 is 13 amino acids. The V and J ends lost 4 bases and 6 bases, in that order; junction bases with no gene match: 2. Germline V gene sequence: CDR1 MNHEY, CDR2 SMNVEV (reference sequence). CDR3 DNA: TGTGCCAGCAGTTGGGGACAGGGGTCTGAAGCTTTCTTT. Amino acids: CASSWGQGSEAFF.

This clone was counted once. V usage is TRBV6-5 and J usage is TRBJ1-1; D perhaps matches TRBD1 (5 bases). The CDR3 runs to 14 residues. Germline V lookup: CDR1 MNHEY, CDR2 SVGAGI. V lost 2 bases, J lost 1 base, and 8 bases lay in between. The chain's CDR3 is CASSYNRGNTEAFF. CDR3 nucleotide sequence: TGTGCCAGCAGTTACAATAGGGGGAACACTGAAGCTTTCTTT.

This chain uses TRBV30 with TRBJ2-3; the match to TRBD2 covers 7 bases. The germline gives CDR1 GTSNPN, CDR2 SVGIG (reference sequence). The V and J ends lost 0 bases and 4 bases, in that order; junction bases with no gene match: 7. The CDR3 spans 15 residues. CDR3 protein: CAWSVLAGVADTQYF. Here the CDR3 DNA reads TGTGCCTGGAGTGTACTCGCGGGAGTTGCAGATACGCAGTATTTT.